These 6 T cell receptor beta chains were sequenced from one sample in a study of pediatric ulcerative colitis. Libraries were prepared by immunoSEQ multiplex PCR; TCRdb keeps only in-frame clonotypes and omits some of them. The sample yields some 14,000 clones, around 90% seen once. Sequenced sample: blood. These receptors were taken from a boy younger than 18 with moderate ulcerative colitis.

DNA of the CDR3: TGCAGCGTCGACTCAAACACAGATACGCAGTATTTT. It specifies CSVDSNTDTQYF. The V gene is TRBV29-1, the J gene TRBJ2-3, with unresolved D. CDR1 is SQVTM and CDR2 is ANQGSEA in the germline V gene. V shed 6 bases and J shed 2 bases, with 9 bases lying between them. CDR3 size: 12 residues.

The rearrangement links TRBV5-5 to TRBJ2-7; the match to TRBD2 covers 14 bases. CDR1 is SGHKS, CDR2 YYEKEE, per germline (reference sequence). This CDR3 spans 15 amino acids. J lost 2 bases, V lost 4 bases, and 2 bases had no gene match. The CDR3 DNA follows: TGTGCCAGCAGCCAGGGACTAGCGGGAGCCTACGAGCAGTACTTC. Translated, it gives CASSQGLAGAYEQYF.

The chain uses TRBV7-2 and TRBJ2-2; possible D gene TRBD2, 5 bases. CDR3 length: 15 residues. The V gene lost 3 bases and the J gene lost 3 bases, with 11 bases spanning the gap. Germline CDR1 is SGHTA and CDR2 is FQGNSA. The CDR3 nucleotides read TGTGCCAGCAGCTTGAGAACCGGGGACACCGGGGAGCTGTTTTTT. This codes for CASSLRTGDTGELFF.

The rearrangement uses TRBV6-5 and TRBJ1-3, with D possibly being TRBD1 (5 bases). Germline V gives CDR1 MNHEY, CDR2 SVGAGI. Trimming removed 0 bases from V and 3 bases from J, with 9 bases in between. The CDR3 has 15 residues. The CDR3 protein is CASSYSGTLGNTIYF. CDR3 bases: TGTGCCAGCAGTTACTCCGGGACCCTTGGAAACACCATATATTTT.

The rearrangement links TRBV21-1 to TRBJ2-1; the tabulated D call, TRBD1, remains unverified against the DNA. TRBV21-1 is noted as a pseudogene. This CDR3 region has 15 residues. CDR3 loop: CASADRGRVYNEQFF. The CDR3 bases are TGTGCCAGCGCTGACAGGGGGCGCGTCTACAATGAGCAGTTCTTC.

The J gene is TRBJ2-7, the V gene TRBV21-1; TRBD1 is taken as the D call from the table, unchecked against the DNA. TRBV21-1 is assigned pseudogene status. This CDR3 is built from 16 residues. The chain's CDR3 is CASSKECGTGSYEQYF. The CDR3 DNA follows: TGTGCCAGCAGCAAAGAATGTGGGACAGGGAGTTACGAGCAGTACTTC.